The next 25 T cell receptor beta chains were all read from a single sample in a study of blood T cell repertoires in COVID-19. The assay was immunoSEQ multiplex PCR, and TCRdb's table has in-frame clones only and misses some. The sample comprises 310,000 or so clones, around 91% of which are singletons, and 8% to 10% rests with the top ten. Sequenced: PBMCs or T cells enriched from blood (not recorded which). These receptors were obtained from a woman aged 40 to 55 who had recovered from COVID-19.

The J gene is TRBJ2-6, the V gene TRBV15, with a possible D match to TRBD1 (5 bases). Germline V CDR1 and CDR2: LNHNV, YYDKDF (reference sequence). The CDR3 is 17 amino acids. V was trimmed by 3 bases and J by 1 base, leaving 13 bases between them. CDR3 sequence reads: CATSRPLGVSGANVLTF. The CDR3 coding sequence is TGTGCCACCAGCAGGCCCTTAGGGGTTTCTGGGGCCAACGTCCTGACTTTC.

The chain carries TRBV4-3 and TRBJ2-5; D gene unclear. The CDR3 is 15 amino acids. V lost 0 bases and J lost 3, with 11 bases in between. CDR1 is LGHNA and CDR2 is YSLEER in the germline V gene. This CDR3 reads CASSQDPQREETQYF. For the CDR3, the DNA is TGCGCCAGCAGCCAAGATCCCCAGCGTGAAGAGACCCAGTACTTC.

This clone was seen more than once but under ten times. This sequence joins TRBV25-1 and TRBJ2-7, with 14 bases that match TRBD2. CDR1 MGHDK and CDR2 SYGVNS come from the germline V gene. V gave up 7 bases and J gave up 3 bases; unmatched junction bases: 8. CDR3 length equals 16 residues. In DNA form, the CDR3 reads TGTGCCAGCACGTCGGGACTAGCGGGGGACTACTACGAGCAGTACTTC. Translated: CASTSGLAGDYYEQYF.

The gene calls are TRBV6-5 and TRBJ2-2; D gene uncertain. V gave up 2 bases and J gave up 2 bases, with 6 bases separating them. Germline V gives CDR1 MNHEY, CDR2 SVGAGI. This CDR3 contains 14 residues. CDR3 amino acids: CASSYAVNTGELFF. The CDR3 bases are TGTGCCAGCAGTTACGCGGTCAACACCGGGGAGCTGTTTTTT.

The V gene is TRBV5-1, the J gene TRBJ2-7, with 10 bases matching TRBD1. The CDR3 length is 15 residues. Germline CDR1 and CDR2: SGHRS and YFSETQ. Trimming took 5 bases from V and 4 from J; bases not matched to a gene: 9. CDR3: CASSNGDRGVYEQYF. CDR3 nucleotide sequence: TGCGCCAGCAGTAATGGGGACAGGGGTGTGTACGAGCAGTACTTC.

The chain links TRBV27 to TRBJ2-7; 7 nucleotides align to TRBD2. CDR3 length: 15 amino acids. The V gene's germline CDR1 is MNHEY and CDR2 SMNVEV (reference sequence). V was pared by 4 bases and J by 0 bases, with 6 bases of the junction left unmatched. The chain's CDR3 is CASSSPGGPSYEQYF. CDR3 sequence (DNA): TGTGCCAGCAGTTCACCGGGGGGTCCCTCCTACGAGCAGTACTTC.

CDR3 sequence: CASSLWPGPTSYNEQFF. The CDR3 DNA sequence: TGTGCCAGCAGTTTATGGCCAGGGCCGACATCCTACAATGAGCAGTTCTTC. This chain joins TRBV27 and TRBJ2-1; a possible D gene is TRBD1 (5 bases). The V end was cut by 1 base, the J end by 1 base, with 14 bases between. Germline assignment: CDR1 MNHEY and CDR2 SMNVEV (reference sequence). The CDR3 is 17 residues long.

This chain joins TRBV20-1 and TRBJ2-7; D is uncertain. The length of the CDR3 is 9 residues. The ends were cut back, 6 bases at V and 4 bases at J, with 4 bases in the middle. Germline CDR1 reads DFQATT; CDR2 reads SNEGSKA (reference sequence). The CDR3 sequence is CSAQYEQYF. CDR3 DNA sequence: TGCAGTGCCCAATACGAGCAGTACTTC.

In this sample, this clone turned up once. The chain combines TRBV27 with TRBJ2-7; D remains unclear. This CDR3 is built from 13 residues. V lost 0 bases, J lost 5 bases, and 8 bases lay in between. Germline values: CDR1 MNHEY, CDR2 SMNVEV (reference sequence). The CDR3 protein is CASSLSPLDEQYF. The CDR3 region has the DNA TGTGCCAGCAGTTTATCACCGCTAGACGAGCAGTACTTC.

J is TRBJ2-2 and V is TRBV5-4, with 10 bases aligning to TRBD2. Germline CDR1 and CDR2: SGHNT and YYREEE (reference sequence). The CDR3 length is 16 residues. V trimming: 4 bases; J trimming: 1 base; junction bases outside the gene matches: 4. The CDR3 sequence: CASSRPSGGNTGELFF. The CDR3 nucleotides are TGTGCCAGCAGCCGACCTAGCGGGGGGAACACCGGGGAGCTGTTTTTT.

This chain joins TRBV2 and TRBJ2-1; 7 bases are shared with TRBD2. The V gene's germline CDR1 is SNHLY and CDR2 FYNNEI. Unmatched junction bases numbered 2, after V lost 2 bases and J lost 4 bases. This CDR3 contains 14 residues. CDR3 DNA: TGTGCCAGCAGTGAAACTAGCGTTTACAATGAGCAGTTCTTC. Encoded protein: CASSETSVYNEQFF. Looking up the rest from reference TRBV2 and TRBJ2-1 gives the full variable domain: EPEVTQTPSHQVTQMGQEVILRCVPISNHLYFYWYRQILGQKVEFLVSFYNNEISEKSEIFDDQFSVERPDGSNFTLKIRSTKLEDSAMYFCASSETSVYNEQFFGPGTRLTVL.

The chain joins TRBV7-3 to TRBJ2-7; 9 bases agree with TRBD2. The CDR3 sequence is 16 residues long. V trimming: 2 bases; J trimming: 3 bases; junction bases outside the gene matches: 8. Germline values: CDR1 SGHTA, CDR2 FQGTGA. The CDR3: CASSLPGLAGIYEQYF. The CDR3 DNA sequence: TGTGCCAGCAGCTTACCCGGGCTAGCGGGGATCTACGAGCAGTACTTC.

This clone is a singleton in its sample. The chain couples TRBV18 to TRBJ2-5; 8 bases agree with TRBD1. This CDR3 is 14 amino acids long. Germline trimming cut 5 bases from V and 4 bases from J; bases unmatched to any gene: 6. Germline CDR1 KGHSH, CDR2 LQKENI. The CDR3 region has the DNA TGTGCCAGCTCAACCGACAGGGGTGGAGAGACCCAGTACTTC. Residues: CASSTDRGGETQYF.

This chain uses TRBV30 with TRBJ2-7; TRBD2 might be the D (5 bases). There are 13 residues in the CDR3. Germline loops: CDR1 GTSNPN, CDR2 SVGIG (reference sequence). V lost 0 bases to trimming and J lost 4 bases, with 10 bases between them. In DNA, the CDR3 is TGTGCCTGGAGTGTGGGAGCCCCGTACGAGCAGTACTTC. Protein: CAWSVGAPYEQYF.

This chain joins TRBV11-2 and TRBJ1-1; TRBD1 aligns across 9 bases. Germline V CDR1 and CDR2: SGHAT, FQNNGV. V gave up 6 bases and J gave up 5 bases; unmatched junction bases: 13. The CDR3 extends over 16 amino acids. CDR3 sequence: CASRNRDRARGTEAFF. The CDR3 DNA reads as TGTGCCAGCAGGAACCGGGACAGGGCCAGGGGAACTGAAGCTTTCTTT.

The rearrangement uses TRBV2 and TRBJ1-2; TRBD1 agrees at 8 bases. The CDR3 consists of 15 residues. The V gene's germline CDR1 is SNHLY and CDR2 FYNNEI. V shed 4 bases and J 3 bases; nucleotides not matched to a gene: 7. The CDR3 DNA reads as TGTGCCAGCAGTGTCCGACAGGGGCCTTACTATGGCTACACCTTC. Protein sequence: CASSVRQGPYYGYTF. Full variable domain (rest looked up from reference TRBV2 and TRBJ1-2): EPEVTQTPSHQVTQMGQEVILRCVPISNHLYFYWYRQILGQKVEFLVSFYNNEISEKSEIFDDQFSVERPDGSNFTLKIRSTKLEDSAMYFCASSVRQGPYYGYTFGSGTRLTVV.

The chain combines TRBV7-9 with TRBJ2-5, with 10 positions matching TRBD2. Germline V gene lookup returns CDR1 SEHNR and CDR2 FQNEAQ (reference sequence). The CDR3 sequence is 14 residues long. Germline trimming cut 5 bases from V and 4 bases from J; bases unmatched to any gene: 4. CDR3 sequence reads: CASSPRTSGETQYF. DNA of the CDR3: TGTGCCAGCAGCCCTCGGACTAGCGGAGAGACCCAGTACTTC. Full variable domain (remainder filled in from reference TRBV7-9 and TRBJ2-5): DTGVSQNPRHKITKRGQNVTFRCDPISEHNRLYWYRQTLGQGPEFLTYFQNEAQLEKSRLLSDRFSAERPKGSFSTLEIQRTEQGDSAMYLCASSPRTSGETQYFGPGTRLLVL.

This clone was seen only once. The CDR3 spells CASSPSLWTGGIAKNIQYF. Here the CDR3 DNA reads TGTGCCAGCTCACCTTCCCTATGGACAGGAGGGATAGCCAAAAACATTCAGTACTTC. The chain is built from TRBV18 and TRBJ2-4; a possible D gene is TRBD1 (7 bases). CDR1 is KGHSH and CDR2 is LQKENI in the germline V gene. Trimming took off 3 bases at V and 0 bases at J, with 21 bases between the two ends. There are 19 residues in the CDR3. Complete variable domain (other parts from reference TRBV18 and TRBJ2-4): NAGVMQNPRHLVRRRGQEARLRCSPMKGHSHVYWYRQLPEEGLKFMVYLQKENIIDESGMPKERFSAEFPKEGPSILRIQQVVRGDSAAYFCASSPSLWTGGIAKNIQYFGAGTRLSVL.

The chain couples TRBV18 to TRBJ2-6, with D possibly being TRBD2 (6 bases). This CDR3 is 17 amino acids long. The germline gives CDR1 KGHSH, CDR2 LQKENI. V shed 6 bases and J shed 1 base, with 16 bases lying between them. The CDR3 region has the DNA TGTGCCAGCTCGCCCCGGAGGGTAGAGTCTGGGGCCAACGTCCTGACTTTC. This translates into CASSPRRVESGANVLTF.

V is TRBV9 and J is TRBJ1-3; 11 nucleotides match TRBD1. Unmatched junction bases numbered 6, after V lost 4 bases and J lost 6 bases. CDR3 length: 15 residues. Germline assignment: CDR1 SGDLS and CDR2 YYNGEE. CDR3: CASSLGQGEPNTIYF. The CDR3 DNA reads as TGTGCCAGCAGCCTGGGACAGGGGGAACCAAACACCATATATTTT.

This clone was counted between two and nine times. The chain employs TRBV19 and TRBJ1-2; 9 bases are a match to TRBD1. Trimming cost V 5 bases and J 2 bases; bases outside gene matches: 6. The CDR3 loop spans 15 amino acids. Germline-derived CDR1 and CDR2 are LNHDA and SQIVND (reference sequence). The CDR3 here is CASSPRDRVNYGYTF. DNA for the CDR3: TGTGCCAGTAGTCCGCGGGACAGGGTAAACTATGGCTACACCTTC. Supplemented by reference TRBV19 and TRBJ1-2, the full variable domain reads DGGITQSPKYLFRKEGQNVTLSCEQNLNHDAMYWYRQDPGQGLRLIYYSQIVNDFQKGDIAEGYSVSREKKESFPLTVTSAQKNPTAFYLCASSPRDRVNYGYTFGSGTRLTVV.

The V call is TRBV9, the J call TRBJ1-2, with a possible D match to TRBD1 (5 bases). This CDR3 comprises 14 residues. The germline CDR1 and CDR2 sequences are SGDLS and YYNGEE. V gave up 6 bases and J gave up 5 bases, with 17 bases separating them. The DNA for the CDR3 is TGTGCCAGCACCGTGGGGCTCACTGATTATGGCTACACCTTC. Its protein is CASTVGLTDYGYTF.

The rearrangement uses TRBV21-1 and TRBJ1-4; the table's D call TRBD1 went unverified against the DNA. TRBV21-1 is a pseudogene. CDR3 size: 18 residues. CDR3 region: CASSKEEGTGAFNEKLFF. Written as DNA, the CDR3 is TGTGCCAGCAGCAAAGAGGAGGGGACAGGGGCTTTTAATGAAAAACTGTTTTTT.

This clone was found a few times. CDR3 amino acids: CASSFSPYSGGANEQFF. Here the CDR3 DNA reads TGTGCCAGCAGTTTTTCTCCATATAGCGGGGGGGCGAATGAGCAGTTCTTC. The J gene is TRBJ2-1, the V gene TRBV27, with 11 bases lining up with TRBD2. The CDR3 length is 17 residues. Looked up from germline, CDR1 is MNHEY and CDR2 is SMNVEV (reference sequence). Losses at the gene ends were 3 bases for V and 7 bases for J; bases not matched to a gene: 11.

V usage is TRBV28 and J usage is TRBJ2-1, with a tentative D call TRBD1 (6 bases). Germline values: CDR1 MDHEN, CDR2 SYDVKM. The CDR3 is 15 amino acids. V shed 4 bases and J shed 0 bases, with 10 bases lying between them. The chain's CDR3 is CASSSNRDSYNEQFF. The CDR3 DNA reads as TGTGCCAGCAGTTCCAACAGGGACTCCTACAATGAGCAGTTCTTC. Using reference TRBV28 and TRBJ2-1 for the parts outside the CDR3, the full variable domain is DVKVTQSSRYLVKRTGEKVFLECVQDMDHENMFWYRQDPGLGLRLIYFSYDVKMKEKGDIPEGYSVSREKKERFSLILESASTNQTSMYLCASSSNRDSYNEQFFGPGTRLTVL.